This TCR beta chain derives from a study of regulatory T cells in long-lasting Graves disease. Note on this clonotype: The antigen is unknown.

Noted time point: persistent/refractory GD, antithyroid drugs over 5 years with positive TRAb. The authors made the TCR library using RNA they extracted from PBMCs. Patients came through an endocrinology department, and that department was in Xi'an, China. The V end lost 0 bases, the J end lost 9 bases, and 11 bases lay between the germline ends. The CDR3 consists of 13 residues. Germline CDR1 reads DFQATT; CDR2 reads SNEGSKA (reference sequence). Investigators prepared the TCR beta libraries by applying iRepertoire HTBI primers and Arm-PCR of CDR3 regions. TCRdb itself ran the multiplex PCR reads through MiXCR, one entry per CDR3 protein. The table includes around 460,000 distinct CDR3 sequences, roughly 23% detected once. Whole-study findings and limits: Results may be inaccurate due to the small sample size.

The rearrangement joins TRBV20-1 to TRBJ2-2; D unclear. This sample comprised peripheral blood mononuclear cells (PBMCs), obtained when the disease was refractory, from a patient treated with antithyroid drugs. This clonotype was obtained from a female donor with Graves disease. The CDR3 reads CSAREDPGWELFF. CDR3 in DNA: TGCAGTGCTAGAGAGGACCCCGGCTGGGAGCTGTTTTTT.